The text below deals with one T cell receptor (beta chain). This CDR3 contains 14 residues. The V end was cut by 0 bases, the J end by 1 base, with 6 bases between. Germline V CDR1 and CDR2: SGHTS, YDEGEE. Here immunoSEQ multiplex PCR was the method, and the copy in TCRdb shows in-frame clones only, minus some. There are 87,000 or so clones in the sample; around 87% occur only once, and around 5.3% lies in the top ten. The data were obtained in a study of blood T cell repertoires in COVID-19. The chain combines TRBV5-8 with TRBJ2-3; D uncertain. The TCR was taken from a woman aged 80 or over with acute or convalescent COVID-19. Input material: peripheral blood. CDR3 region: CASSLESGTDTQYF. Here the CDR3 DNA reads TGTGCCAGCAGCTTGGAGTCGGGCACAGATACGCAGTATTTT.